The clone carrying this T cell receptor beta chain was observed a few times. MiXCR, applied by TCRdb to the 5' RACE reads, yields one record per CDR3 protein. This sample has about 900,000 distinct CDR3 sequences, with 9% to 15% found just once. The data are from a study of identical twins. With 6 bases clipped from V and 3 bases from J, the junction kept 2 bases outside the gene matches. Germline V lookup: CDR1 LNHDA, CDR2 SQIVND (reference sequence). The CDR3 spans 13 residues. Separately, the same data were catalogued under a study of yellow fever vaccine responses in identical twins.

V gene TRBV19 combines with J gene TRBJ2-7, with 10 bases aligning to TRBD1. The material sequenced was PBMCs. This sequence was found in a woman younger than 35 in good health. The CDR3 reads CASRGTGDYEQYF. The CDR3 coding sequence is TGTGCCAGTAGGGGGACAGGGGACTACGAGCAGTACTTC.